This section outlines one TCR beta chain sequence together with its context. Its antigen is unidentified. At one boundary the junction diverges from the germline segment, which might be a read error. This entry is derived from a study of cytomegalovirus exposure and HLA in healthy donors. Study-wide results and caveats: In an earlier analysis, productive rearrangement rates for most beta V segments clustered near 87% or 30%. Reports credit the classifier with highly specific, highly sensitive diagnosis of cytomegalovirus status.

Germline V gene data show CDR1 as MDHEN and CDR2 as SYDVKM. The CDR3 covers 13 residues. The PCR was carried out with 60 Vbeta primers and 13 Jbeta primers. Measured with immunoSEQ multiplex PCR; TCRdb has only the in-frame clones, and not every one. The sample lists 130,000 to 150,000 clones; 82% were seen once. The chain joins TRBV28 to TRBJ2-7, with TRBD2 matching 10 bases. Sequenced: PBMCs. This TCR was sampled from a man under 40 in good health and CMV-seropositive. CDR3 bases: TGTGCCAGCAGTAGCGGACTAGCGGTGGATCTTCCGTTC. This sequence encodes CASSSGLAVDLPF.